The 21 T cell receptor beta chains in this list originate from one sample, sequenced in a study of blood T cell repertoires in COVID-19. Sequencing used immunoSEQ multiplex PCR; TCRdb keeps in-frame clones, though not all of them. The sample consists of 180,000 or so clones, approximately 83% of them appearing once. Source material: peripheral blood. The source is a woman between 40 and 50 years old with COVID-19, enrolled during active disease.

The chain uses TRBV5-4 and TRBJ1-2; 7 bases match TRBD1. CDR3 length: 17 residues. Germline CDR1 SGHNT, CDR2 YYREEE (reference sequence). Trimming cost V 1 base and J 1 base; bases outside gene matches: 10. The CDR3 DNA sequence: TGTGCCAGCAGCTTGTGGAGCAGGGGGGTCAATAACTATGGCTACACCTTC. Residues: CASSLWSRGVNNYGYTF. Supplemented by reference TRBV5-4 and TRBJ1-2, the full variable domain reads ETGVTQSPTHLIKTRGQQVTLRCSSQSGHNTVSWYQQALGQGPQFIFQYYREEENGRGNFPPRFSGLQFPNYSSELNVNALELDDSALYLCASSLWSRGVNNYGYTFGSGTRLTVV.

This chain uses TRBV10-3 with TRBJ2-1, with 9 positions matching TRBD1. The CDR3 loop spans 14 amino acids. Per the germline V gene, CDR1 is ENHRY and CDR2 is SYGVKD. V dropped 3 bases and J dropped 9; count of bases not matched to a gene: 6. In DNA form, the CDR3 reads TGTGCCATCAGTGAACAGGGGGCGCAGAGTGAGCAGTTCTTC. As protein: CAISEQGAQSEQFF.

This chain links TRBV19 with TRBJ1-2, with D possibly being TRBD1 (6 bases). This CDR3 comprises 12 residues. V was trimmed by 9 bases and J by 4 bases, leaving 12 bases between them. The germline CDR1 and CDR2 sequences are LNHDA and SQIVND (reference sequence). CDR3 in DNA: TGTGCCAGCGATCAGGGGATCTATGGCTACACCTTC. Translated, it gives CASDQGIYGYTF.

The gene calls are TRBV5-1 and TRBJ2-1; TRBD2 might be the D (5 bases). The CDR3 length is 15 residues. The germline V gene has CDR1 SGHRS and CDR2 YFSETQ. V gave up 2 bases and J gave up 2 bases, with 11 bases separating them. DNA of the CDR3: TGCGCCAGCAGCTTAGGCAGCGGCGCCTACAATGAGCAGTTCTTC. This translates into CASSLGSGAYNEQFF.

In DNA, the CDR3 is TGTGCCAGCGGGCGACGCTATGGCATTCAGTACTTC. It yields the protein CASGRRYGIQYF. This rearrangement joins TRBV7-2 to TRBJ2-4; D remains unclear. Trimming took off 8 bases at V and 9 bases at J, with 14 bases between the two ends. CDR1 and CDR2 (germline): SGHTA, FQGNSA. This CDR3 region has 12 residues. Using reference TRBV7-2 and TRBJ2-4 for the parts outside the CDR3, the full variable domain is GAGVSQSPSNKVTEKGKDVELRCDPISGHTALYWYRQSLGQGLEFLIYFQGNSAPDKSGLPSDRFSAERTGGSVSTLTIQRTQQEDSAVYLCASGRRYGIQYFGAGTRLSVL.

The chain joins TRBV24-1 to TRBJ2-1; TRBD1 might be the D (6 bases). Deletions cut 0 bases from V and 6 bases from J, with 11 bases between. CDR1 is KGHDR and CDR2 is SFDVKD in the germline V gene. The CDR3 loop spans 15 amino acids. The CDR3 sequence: CATSDLGGPSNEQFF. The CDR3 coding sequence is TGTGCCACCAGTGATTTGGGGGGCCCGAGCAATGAGCAGTTCTTC.

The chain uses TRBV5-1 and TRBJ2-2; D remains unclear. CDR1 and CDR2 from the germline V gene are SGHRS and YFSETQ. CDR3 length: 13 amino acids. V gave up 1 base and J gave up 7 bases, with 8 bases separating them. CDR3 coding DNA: TGCGCCAGCAGCTTGTATGCCGGCGGGGAGCTGTTTTTT. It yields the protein CASSLYAGGELFF.

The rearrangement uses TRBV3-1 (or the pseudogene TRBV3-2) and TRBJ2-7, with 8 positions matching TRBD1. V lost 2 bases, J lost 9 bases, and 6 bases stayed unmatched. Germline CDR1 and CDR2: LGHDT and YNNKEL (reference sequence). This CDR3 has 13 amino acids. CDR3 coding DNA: TGTGCCAGCAGCCAATCCGACAGGGGAGGGCAGTACTTC. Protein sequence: CASSQSDRGGQYF.

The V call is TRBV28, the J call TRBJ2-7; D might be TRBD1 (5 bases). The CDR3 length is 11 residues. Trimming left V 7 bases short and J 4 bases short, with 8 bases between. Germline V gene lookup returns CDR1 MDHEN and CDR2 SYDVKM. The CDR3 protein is CASTDRYEQYF. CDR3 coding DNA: TGTGCCAGCACTGACAGATACGAGCAGTACTTC.

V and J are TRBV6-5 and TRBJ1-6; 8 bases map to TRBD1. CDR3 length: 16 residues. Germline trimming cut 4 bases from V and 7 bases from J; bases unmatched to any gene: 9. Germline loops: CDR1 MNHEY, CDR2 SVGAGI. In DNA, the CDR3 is TGTGCCAGCAGTTCACCGGCCAGGGGGCAGAATTCACCCCTCCACTTT. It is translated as CASSSPARGQNSPLHF.

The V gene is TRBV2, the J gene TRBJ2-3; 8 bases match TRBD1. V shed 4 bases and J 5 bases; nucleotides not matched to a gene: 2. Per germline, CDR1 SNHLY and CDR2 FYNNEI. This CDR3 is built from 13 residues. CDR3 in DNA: TGTGCCAGCAGTGCCAGGGGGCAAGATACGCAGTATTTT. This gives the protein CASSARGQDTQYF.

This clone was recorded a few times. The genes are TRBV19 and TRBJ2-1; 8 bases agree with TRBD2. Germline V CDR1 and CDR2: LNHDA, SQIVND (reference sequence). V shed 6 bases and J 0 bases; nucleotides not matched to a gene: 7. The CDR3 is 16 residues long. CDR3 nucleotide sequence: TGTGCCAGTAGGGTTCCGGGGACTAGCTCCTACAATGAGCAGTTCTTC. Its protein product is CASRVPGTSSYNEQFF.

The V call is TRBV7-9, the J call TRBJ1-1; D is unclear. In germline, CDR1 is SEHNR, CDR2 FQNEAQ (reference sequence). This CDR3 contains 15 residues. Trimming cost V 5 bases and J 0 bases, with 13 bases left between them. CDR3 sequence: CASSRKGRLNTEAFF. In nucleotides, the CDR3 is TGTGCCAGCAGCCGAAAAGGCAGGCTGAACACTGAAGCTTTCTTT.

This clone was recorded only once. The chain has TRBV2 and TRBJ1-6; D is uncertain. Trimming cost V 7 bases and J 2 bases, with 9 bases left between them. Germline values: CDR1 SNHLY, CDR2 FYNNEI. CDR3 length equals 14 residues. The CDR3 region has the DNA TGTGCCAGCACTAGGTCGGCCTATAATTCACCCCTCCACTTT. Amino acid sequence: CASTRSAYNSPLHF. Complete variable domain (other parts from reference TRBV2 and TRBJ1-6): EPEVTQTPSHQVTQMGQEVILRCVPISNHLYFYWYRQILGQKVEFLVSFYNNEISEKSEIFDDQFSVERPDGSNFTLKIRSTKLEDSAMYFCASTRSAYNSPLHFGNGTRLTVT.

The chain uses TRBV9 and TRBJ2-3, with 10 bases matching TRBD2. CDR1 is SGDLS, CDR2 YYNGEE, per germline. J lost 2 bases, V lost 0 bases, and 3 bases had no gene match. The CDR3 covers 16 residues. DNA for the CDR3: TGTGCCAGCAGCGTAGGTAGCGGGGGGCCCACAGATACGCAGTATTTT. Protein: CASSVGSGGPTDTQYF. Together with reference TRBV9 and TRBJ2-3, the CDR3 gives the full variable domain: DSGVTQTPKHLITATGQRVTLRCSPRSGDLSVYWYQQSLDQGLQFLIQYYNGEERAKGNILERFSAQQFPDLHSELNLSSLELGDSALYFCASSVGSGGPTDTQYFGPGTRLTVL.

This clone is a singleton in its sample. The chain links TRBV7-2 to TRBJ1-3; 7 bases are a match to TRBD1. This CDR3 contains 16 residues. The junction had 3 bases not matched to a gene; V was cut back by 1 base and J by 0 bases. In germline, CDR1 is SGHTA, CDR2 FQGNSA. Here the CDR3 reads CASSLVGTASGNTIYF. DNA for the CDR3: TGTGCCAGCAGCTTAGTAGGGACAGCCTCTGGAAACACCATATATTTT.

CDR3 nucleotide sequence: TGTGCCACCAGCCGCCGGACAGGGGGGGACCTGAACACTGAAGCTTTCTTT. Amino acids: CATSRRTGGDLNTEAFF. V is TRBV15 and J is TRBJ1-1; 10 bases are shared with TRBD1. From germline, CDR1 is LNHNV and CDR2 YYDKDF (reference sequence). CDR3 length: 17 amino acids. V shed 5 bases and J 0 bases; nucleotides not matched to a gene: 9. The complete variable domain, with remaining parts taken from reference TRBV15 and TRBJ1-1, reads DAMVIQNPRYQVTQFGKPVTLSCSQTLNHNVMYWYQQKSSQAPKLLFHYYDKDFNNEADTPDNFQSRRPNTSFCFLDIRSPGLGDTAMYLCATSRRTGGDLNTEAFFGQGTRLTVV.

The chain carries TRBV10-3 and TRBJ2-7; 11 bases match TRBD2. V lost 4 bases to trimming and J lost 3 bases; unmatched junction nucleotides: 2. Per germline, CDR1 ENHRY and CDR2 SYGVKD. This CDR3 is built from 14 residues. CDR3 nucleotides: TGTGCCATCAGTGCAGGACTAGCGGGCTACGAGCAGTACTTC. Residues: CAISAGLAGYEQYF.

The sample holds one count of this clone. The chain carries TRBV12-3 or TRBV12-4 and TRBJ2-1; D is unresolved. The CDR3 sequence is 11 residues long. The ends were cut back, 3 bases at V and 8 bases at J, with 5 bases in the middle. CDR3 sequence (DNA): TGTGCCAGCAGTTTCATCCATGAGCAGTTCTTC. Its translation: CASSFIHEQFF.

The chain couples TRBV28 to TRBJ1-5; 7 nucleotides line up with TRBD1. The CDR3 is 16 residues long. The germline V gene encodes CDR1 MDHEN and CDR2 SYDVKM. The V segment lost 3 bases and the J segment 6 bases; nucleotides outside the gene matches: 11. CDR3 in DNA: TGTGCCAGCAGTTTGGGGGATACAGGGGCCCGTCAGCCCCAGCATTTT. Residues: CASSLGDTGARQPQHF.

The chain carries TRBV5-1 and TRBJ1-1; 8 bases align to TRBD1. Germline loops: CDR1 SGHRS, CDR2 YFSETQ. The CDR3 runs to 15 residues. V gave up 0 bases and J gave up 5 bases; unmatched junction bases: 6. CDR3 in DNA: TGCGCCAGCAGCTTGGAGGCGACAGGGGTAACTGAAGCTTTCTTT. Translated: CASSLEATGVTEAFF.